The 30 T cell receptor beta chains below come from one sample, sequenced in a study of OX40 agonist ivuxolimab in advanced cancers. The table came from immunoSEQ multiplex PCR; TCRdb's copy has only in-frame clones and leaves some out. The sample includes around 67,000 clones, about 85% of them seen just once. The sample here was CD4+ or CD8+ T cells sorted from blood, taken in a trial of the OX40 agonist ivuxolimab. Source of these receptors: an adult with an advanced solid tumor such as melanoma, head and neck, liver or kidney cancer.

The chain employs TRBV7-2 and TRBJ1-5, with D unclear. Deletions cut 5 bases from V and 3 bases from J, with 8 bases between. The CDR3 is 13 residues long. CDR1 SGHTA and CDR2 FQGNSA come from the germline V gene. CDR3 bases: TGTGCCAGCAGCGGTCACAACAATCAGCCCCAGCATTTT. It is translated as CASSGHNNQPQHF.

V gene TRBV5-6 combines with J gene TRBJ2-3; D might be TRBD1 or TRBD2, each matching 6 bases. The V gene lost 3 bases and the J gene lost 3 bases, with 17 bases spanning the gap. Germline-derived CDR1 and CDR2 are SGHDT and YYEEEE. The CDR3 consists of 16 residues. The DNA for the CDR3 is TGTGCCAGCAGCTCAAGGGGGGACGGGTGGACAGATACGCAGTATTTT. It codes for CASSSRGDGWTDTQYF.

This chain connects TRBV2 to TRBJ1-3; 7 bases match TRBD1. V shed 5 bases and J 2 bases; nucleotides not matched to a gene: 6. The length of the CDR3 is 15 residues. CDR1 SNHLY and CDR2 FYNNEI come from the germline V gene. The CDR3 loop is CASSYDREAGNTIYF. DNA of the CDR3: TGTGCCAGCAGTTACGACAGGGAAGCTGGAAACACCATATATTTT.

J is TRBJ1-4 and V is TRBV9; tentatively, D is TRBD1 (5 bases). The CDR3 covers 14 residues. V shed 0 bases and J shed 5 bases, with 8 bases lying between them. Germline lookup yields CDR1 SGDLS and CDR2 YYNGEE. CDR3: CASSVGDGNEKLFF. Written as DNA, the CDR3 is TGTGCCAGCAGCGTAGGGGACGGAAATGAAAAACTGTTTTTT.

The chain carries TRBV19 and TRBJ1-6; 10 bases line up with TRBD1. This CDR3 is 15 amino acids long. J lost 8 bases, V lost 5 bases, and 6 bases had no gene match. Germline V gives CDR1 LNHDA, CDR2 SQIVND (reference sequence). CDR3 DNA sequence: TGTGCCAGTAGTGCCGGACAGGGGGGATATTCACCCCTCCACTTT. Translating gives CASSAGQGGYSPLHF.

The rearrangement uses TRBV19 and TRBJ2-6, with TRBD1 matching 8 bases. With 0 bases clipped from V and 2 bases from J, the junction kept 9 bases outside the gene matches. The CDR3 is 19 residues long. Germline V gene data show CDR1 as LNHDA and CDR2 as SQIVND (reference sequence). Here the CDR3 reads CASSIDSTGGNTGANVLTF. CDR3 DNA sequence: TGTGCCAGTAGTATAGATTCAACAGGGGGTAACACTGGGGCCAACGTCCTGACTTTC.

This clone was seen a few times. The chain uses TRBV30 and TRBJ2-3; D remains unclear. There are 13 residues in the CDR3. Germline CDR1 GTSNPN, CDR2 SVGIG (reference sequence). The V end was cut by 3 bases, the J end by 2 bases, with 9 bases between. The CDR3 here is CAWSLRPTDTQYF. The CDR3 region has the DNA TGTGCCTGGAGCCTAAGGCCCACAGATACGCAGTATTTT.

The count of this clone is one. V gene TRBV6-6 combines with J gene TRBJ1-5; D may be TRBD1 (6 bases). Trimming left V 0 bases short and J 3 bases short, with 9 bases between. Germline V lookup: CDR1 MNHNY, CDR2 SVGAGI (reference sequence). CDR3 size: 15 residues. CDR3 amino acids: CASSYSRDINQPQHF. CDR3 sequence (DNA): TGTGCCAGCAGTTACTCGAGGGACATCAATCAGCCCCAGCATTTT.

The CDR3, as DNA: TGTGCCAGCAGTGTAGGACAGGGCCCTCAGCCCCAGCATTTT. The encoded protein is CASSVGQGPQPQHF. The chain uses TRBV2 and TRBJ1-5; 8 nucleotides align to TRBD1. The CDR3 covers 14 residues. Looked up from germline, CDR1 is SNHLY and CDR2 is FYNNEI. The V and J ends lost 4 bases and 6 bases, in that order; junction bases with no gene match: 5. Variable domain in full (rest from reference TRBV2 and TRBJ1-5): EPEVTQTPSHQVTQMGQEVILRCVPISNHLYFYWYRQILGQKVEFLVSFYNNEISEKSEIFDDQFSVERPDGSNFTLKIRSTKLEDSAMYFCASSVGQGPQPQHFGDGTRLSIL.

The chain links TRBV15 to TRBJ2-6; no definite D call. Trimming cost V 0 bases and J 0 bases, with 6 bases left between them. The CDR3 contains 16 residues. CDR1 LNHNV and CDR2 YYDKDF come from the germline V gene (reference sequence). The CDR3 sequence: CATSRDRNSGANVLTF. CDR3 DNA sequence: TGTGCCACCAGCAGAGATCGTAACTCTGGGGCCAACGTCCTGACTTTC.

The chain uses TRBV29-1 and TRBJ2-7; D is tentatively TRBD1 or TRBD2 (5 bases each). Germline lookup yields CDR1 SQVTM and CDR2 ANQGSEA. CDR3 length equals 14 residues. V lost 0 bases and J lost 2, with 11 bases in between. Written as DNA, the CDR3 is TGCAGCGTTGAAGAGGGGGAGCTTGCCTACGAGCAGTACTTC. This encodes CSVEEGELAYEQYF.

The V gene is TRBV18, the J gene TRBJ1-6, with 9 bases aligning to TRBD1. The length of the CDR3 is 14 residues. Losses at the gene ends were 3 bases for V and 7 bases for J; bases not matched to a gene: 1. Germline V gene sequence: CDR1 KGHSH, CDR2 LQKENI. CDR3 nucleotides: TGTGCCAGCTCACCCGGACAGGGGAATTCACCCCTCCACTTT. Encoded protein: CASSPGQGNSPLHF. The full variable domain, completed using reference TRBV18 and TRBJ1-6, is NAGVMQNPRHLVRRRGQEARLRCSPMKGHSHVYWYRQLPEEGLKFMVYLQKENIIDESGMPKERFSAEFPKEGPSILRIQQVVRGDSAAYFCASSPGQGNSPLHFGNGTRLTVT.

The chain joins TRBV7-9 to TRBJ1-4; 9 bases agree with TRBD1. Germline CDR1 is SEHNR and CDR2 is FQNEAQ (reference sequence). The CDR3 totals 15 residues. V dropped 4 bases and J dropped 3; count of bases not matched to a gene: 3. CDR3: CASSYRGQANEKLFF. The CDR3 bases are TGTGCCAGCAGCTACAGGGGGCAAGCTAATGAAAAACTGTTTTTT.

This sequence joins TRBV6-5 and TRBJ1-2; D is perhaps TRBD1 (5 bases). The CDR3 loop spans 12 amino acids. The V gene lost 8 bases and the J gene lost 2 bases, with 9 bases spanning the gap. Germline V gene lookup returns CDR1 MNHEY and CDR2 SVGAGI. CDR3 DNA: TGTGCCAGCCACAGGATGAACTATGGCTACACCTTC. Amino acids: CASHRMNYGYTF.

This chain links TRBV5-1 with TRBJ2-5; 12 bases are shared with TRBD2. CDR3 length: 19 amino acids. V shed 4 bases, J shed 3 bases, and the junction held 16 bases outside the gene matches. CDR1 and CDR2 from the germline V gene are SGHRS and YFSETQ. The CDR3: CASSRRRGLAGTREETQYF. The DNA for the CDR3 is TGCGCCAGCAGCAGGAGGCGCGGACTAGCGGGAACCCGGGAAGAGACCCAGTACTTC. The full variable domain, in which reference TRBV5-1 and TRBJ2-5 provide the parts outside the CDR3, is KAGVTQTPRYLIKTRGQQVTLSCSPISGHRSVSWYQQTPGQGLQFLFEYFSETQRNKGNFPGRFSGRQFSNSRSEMNVSTLELGDSALYLCASSRRRGLAGTREETQYFGPGTRLLVL.

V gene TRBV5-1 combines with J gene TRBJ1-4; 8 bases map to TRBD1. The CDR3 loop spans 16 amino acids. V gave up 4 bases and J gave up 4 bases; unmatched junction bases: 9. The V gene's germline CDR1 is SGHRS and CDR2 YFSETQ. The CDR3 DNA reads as TGCGCCAGCAGCCATAGGAGGACAGGGAATAATGAAAAACTGTTTTTT. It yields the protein CASSHRRTGNNEKLFF. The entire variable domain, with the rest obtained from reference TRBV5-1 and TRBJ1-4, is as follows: KAGVTQTPRYLIKTRGQQVTLSCSPISGHRSVSWYQQTPGQGLQFLFEYFSETQRNKGNFPGRFSGRQFSNSRSEMNVSTLELGDSALYLCASSHRRTGNNEKLFFGSGTQLSVL.

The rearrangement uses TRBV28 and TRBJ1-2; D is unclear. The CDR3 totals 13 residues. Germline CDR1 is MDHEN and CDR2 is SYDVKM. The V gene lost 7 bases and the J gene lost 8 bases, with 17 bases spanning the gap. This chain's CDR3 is CASTPDGRGGYTF. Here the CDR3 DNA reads TGTGCCAGCACCCCGGACGGTCGTGGGGGCTACACCTTC.

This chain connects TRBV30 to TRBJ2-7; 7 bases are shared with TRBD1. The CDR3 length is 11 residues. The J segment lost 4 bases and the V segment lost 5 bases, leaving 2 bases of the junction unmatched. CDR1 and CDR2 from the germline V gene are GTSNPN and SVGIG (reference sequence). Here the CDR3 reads CAWGGQYEQYF. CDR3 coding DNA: TGTGCCTGGGGGGGACAGTACGAGCAGTACTTC.

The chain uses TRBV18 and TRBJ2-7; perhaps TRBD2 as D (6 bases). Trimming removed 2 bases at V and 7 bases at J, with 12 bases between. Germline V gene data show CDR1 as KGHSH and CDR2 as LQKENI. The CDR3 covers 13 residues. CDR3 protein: CASSPASGREQYF. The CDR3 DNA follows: TGTGCCAGCTCACCAGCTTCTGGGAGGGAGCAGTACTTC.

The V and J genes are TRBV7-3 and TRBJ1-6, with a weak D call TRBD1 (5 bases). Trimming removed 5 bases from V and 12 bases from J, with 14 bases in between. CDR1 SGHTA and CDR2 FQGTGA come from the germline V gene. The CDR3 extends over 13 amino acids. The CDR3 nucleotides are TGTGCCAGCAGCCCAGACGGGGGGAGACCCCTCCACTTT. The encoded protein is CASSPDGGRPLHF.

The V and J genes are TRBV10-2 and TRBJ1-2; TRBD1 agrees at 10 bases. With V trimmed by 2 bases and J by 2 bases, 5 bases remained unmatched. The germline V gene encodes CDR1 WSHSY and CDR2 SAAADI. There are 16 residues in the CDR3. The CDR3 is CASSEPPGQGNYGYTF. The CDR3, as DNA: TGCGCCAGCAGTGAGCCACCGGGACAGGGGAACTATGGCTACACCTTC.

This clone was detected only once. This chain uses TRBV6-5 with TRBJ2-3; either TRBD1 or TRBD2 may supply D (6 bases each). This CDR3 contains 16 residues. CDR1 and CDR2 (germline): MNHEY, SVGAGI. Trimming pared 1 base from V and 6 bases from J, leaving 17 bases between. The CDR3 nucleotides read TGTGCCAGCAGTTACTATTCCGGGAGAGGGGGGGATACGCAGTATTTT. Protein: CASSYYSGRGGDTQYF.

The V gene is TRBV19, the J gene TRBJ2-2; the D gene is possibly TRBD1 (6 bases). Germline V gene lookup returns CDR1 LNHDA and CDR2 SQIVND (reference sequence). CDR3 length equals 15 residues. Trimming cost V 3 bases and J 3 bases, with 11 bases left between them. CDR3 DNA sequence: TGTGCCAGTAGTATTGGGGGACAATACACCGGGGAGCTGTTTTTT. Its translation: CASSIGGQYTGELFF.

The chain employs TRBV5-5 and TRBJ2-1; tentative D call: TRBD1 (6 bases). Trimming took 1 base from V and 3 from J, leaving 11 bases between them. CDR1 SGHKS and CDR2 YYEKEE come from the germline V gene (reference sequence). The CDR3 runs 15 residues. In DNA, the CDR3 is TGTGCCAGCAGCTTGCTACAGGGATACTACAATGAGCAGTTCTTC. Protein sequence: CASSLLQGYYNEQFF. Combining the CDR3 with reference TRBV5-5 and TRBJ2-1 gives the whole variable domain DAGVTQSPTHLIKTRGQQVTLRCSPISGHKSVSWYQQVLGQGPQFIFQYYEKEERGRGNFPDRFSARQFPNYSSELNVNALLLGDSALYLCASSLLQGYYNEQFFGPGTRLTVL.

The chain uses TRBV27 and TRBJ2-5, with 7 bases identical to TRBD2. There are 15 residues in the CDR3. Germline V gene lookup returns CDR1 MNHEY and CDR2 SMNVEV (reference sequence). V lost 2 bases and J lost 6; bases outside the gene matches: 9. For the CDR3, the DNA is TGTGCCAGCAGTTTAGGGGCGGGAGCTGGTCAGACCCAGTACTTC. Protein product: CASSLGAGAGQTQYF.

The CDR3 region is CASGAQETQYF. The CDR3 DNA is TGTGCCAGCGGTGCCCAAGAGACCCAGTACTTC. The V gene is TRBV2, the J gene TRBJ2-5; D unresolved. The CDR3 is 11 amino acids. Germline V gene lookup returns CDR1 SNHLY and CDR2 FYNNEI. V lost 8 bases and J lost 1, with 5 bases in between.

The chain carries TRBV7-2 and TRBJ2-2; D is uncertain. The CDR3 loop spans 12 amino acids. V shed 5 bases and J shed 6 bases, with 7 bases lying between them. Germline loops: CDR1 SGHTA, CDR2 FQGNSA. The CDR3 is CASSRPSGELFF. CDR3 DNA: TGTGCCAGCAGCCGCCCCTCCGGGGAGCTGTTTTTT.

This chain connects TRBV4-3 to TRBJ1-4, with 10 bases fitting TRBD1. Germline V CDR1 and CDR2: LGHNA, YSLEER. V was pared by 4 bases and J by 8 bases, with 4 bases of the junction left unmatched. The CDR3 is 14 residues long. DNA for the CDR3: TGCGCCAGCAGCCCAGGACAGGGGGGGGAAAAACTGTTTTTT. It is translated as CASSPGQGGEKLFF.

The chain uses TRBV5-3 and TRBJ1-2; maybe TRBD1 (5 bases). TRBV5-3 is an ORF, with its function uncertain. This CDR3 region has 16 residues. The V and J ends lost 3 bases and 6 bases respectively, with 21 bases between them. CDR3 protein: CARSWPGPLEKNGYTF. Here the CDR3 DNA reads TGTGCCAGAAGCTGGCCAGGGCCACTGGAAAAAAATGGCTACACCTTC.

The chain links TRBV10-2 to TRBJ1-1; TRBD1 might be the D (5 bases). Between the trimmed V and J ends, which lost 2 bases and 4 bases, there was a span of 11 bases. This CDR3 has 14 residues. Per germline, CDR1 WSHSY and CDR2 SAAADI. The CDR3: CASSERGESTEAFF. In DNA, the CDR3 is TGCGCCAGCAGTGAGCGAGGGGAGAGCACTGAAGCTTTCTTT.